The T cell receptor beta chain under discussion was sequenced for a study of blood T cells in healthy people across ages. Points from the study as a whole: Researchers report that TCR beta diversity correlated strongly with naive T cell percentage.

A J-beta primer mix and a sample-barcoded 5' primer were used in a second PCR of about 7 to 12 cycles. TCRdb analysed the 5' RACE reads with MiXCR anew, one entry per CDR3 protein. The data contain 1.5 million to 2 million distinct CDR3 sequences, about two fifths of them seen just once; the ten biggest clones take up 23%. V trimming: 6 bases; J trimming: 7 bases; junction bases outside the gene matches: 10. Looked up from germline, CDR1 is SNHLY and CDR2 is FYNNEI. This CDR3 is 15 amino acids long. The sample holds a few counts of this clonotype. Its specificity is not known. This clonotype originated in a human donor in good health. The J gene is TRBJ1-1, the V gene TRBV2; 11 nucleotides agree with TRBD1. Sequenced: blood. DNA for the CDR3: TGTGCCAGCAGGGTCGGGACAGGGGGTTTAGGTGAAGCTTTCTTT. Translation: CASRVGTGGLGEAFF.